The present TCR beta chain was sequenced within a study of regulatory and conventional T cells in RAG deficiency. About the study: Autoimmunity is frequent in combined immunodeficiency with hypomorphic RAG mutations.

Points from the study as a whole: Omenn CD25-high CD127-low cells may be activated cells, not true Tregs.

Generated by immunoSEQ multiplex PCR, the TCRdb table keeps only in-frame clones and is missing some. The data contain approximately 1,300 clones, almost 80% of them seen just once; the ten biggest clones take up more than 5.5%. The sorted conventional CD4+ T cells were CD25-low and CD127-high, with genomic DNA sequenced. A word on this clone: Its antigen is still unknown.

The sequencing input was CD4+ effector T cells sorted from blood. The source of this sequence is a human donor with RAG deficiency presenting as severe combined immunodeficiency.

CDR3 coding DNA: TGTGCCAGTAGTATCGAAGTTTGGAATGAGCAGTTCTTC. Translated: CASSIEVWNEQFF. The rearrangement uses TRBV19 and TRBJ2-1; no firm D call. The CDR3 contains 13 residues. The V and J ends lost 3 bases and 7 bases respectively, with 10 bases between them. The germline CDR1 and CDR2 sequences are LNHDA and SQIVND (reference sequence).